The rows below give T cell receptor beta chains drawn from one sample of a study of T-cell reconstitution after alpha-beta-depleted transplantation in children. One entry per CDR3 protein, called by TCRdb with MiXCR from the PCR reads. The table has 19,000 or so distinct CDR3 sequences, 10% to 15% seen once. The sequences come from PBMCs, mostly from graft donor cells, collected 60 days after TCRalphabeta/CD19-depleted stem cell transplant. The receptors here all came from a female patient between 2 and 10 years old who had a stem cell transplant for congenital amegakaryocytic thrombocytopenia, so the T cells may come from the graft donor. Each CDR3 is given with its conserved first and last residue. The D gene is left open where the match is weak. Expanded clones are given a class, and other clones once, few, many or no size at all.

>NA|TRBJ2-1|TRBV12-3/TRBV12-4|many
TGTGCCAGCAGTTTAGGGGTGGCCAATGAGCAGTTCTTC
CASSLGVANEQFF
>NA|TRBJ2-1|TRBV5-1|NA
TGCGCCTCGTACGCTAGGGGGGGTGAGCAGTTCTTC
CASYARGGEQFF
>TRBD1|TRBJ2-2|TRBV4-1|many
TGCGCCAGCAGCCAGCTAGGGACAGGGCGAAACACCGGGGAGCTGTTTTTT
CASSQLGTGRNTGELFF
>NA|TRBJ2-3|TRBV12-3/TRBV12-4|many
TGTGCCAGCAGATTGGACTTGACTAGCACAGATACGCAGTATTTT
CASRLDLTSTDTQYF
>NA|TRBJ1-6|TRBV10-3|many
TGTGCCATCAGTGAGTGGGGGCGGGATTCACCCCTCCACTTT
CAISEWGRDSPLHF
>NA|TRBJ1-4|TRBV5-1|many
TGCGCCAGCAGCTTGTCGGCAGCTAATGAAAAACTGTTTTTT
CASSLSAANEKLFF
>TRBD1|TRBJ2-1|TRBV5-1|many
TGCGCCAGCAGCCCCGGGACAGGGGGCAATGAGCAGTTCTTC
CASSPGTGGNEQFF
>TRBD2|TRBJ2-1|TRBV29-1|many
TGCAGCGTTGAGTCTCCTAGCGGGAGGGATGAGCAGTTCTTC
CSVESPSGRDEQFF
>NA|TRBJ2-1|TRBV18|NA
TGTGCCAGCTCACCACCGAATACCGACAATGAGCAGTTCTTC
CASSPPNTDNEQFF
>NA|TRBJ2-7|TRBV10-3|medium-sized
TGTGCCATCAGTGAGTCGAGACCCCGGATTGGGTACGAGCAGTACTTC
CAISESRPRIGYEQYF
>TRBD2|TRBJ2-3|TRBV10-1|many
TGCGCCAGAGTGACTAGGGAGGGGACAGATACGCAGTATTTT
CARVTREGTDTQYF
>NA|TRBJ1-4|TRBV20-1|many
TGCAGTGCGGCCTACCGGGGGGCTGATGAAAAACTGTTTTTT
CSAAYRGADEKLFF
>TRBD2|TRBJ2-1|TRBV6-2/TRBV6-3|many
TGTGCCAGCAGTTACGGCGGGAGAGCGGGTGAGCAGTTCTTC
CASSYGGRAGEQFF
>TRBD2|TRBJ2-3|TRBV5-1|many
TGCGCCAGCAGCTTGTCTAGCGGGAGTCCAGATACGCAGTATTTT
CASSLSSGSPDTQYF
>TRBD1|TRBJ1-2|TRBV10-3|many
TGTGCCATCACTGACTCCGGGACAGGGAAGGTTAGGCGTGGCTACACCTTC
CAITDSGTGKVRRGYTF
>NA|TRBJ1-5|TRBV4-3|NA
TGCGCCAGCAGCCAAGATCAAGGGGATCAGCCCCAGCATTTT
CASSQDQGDQPQHF
>NA|TRBJ2-7|TRBV11-2|medium-sized
TGTGCCAGCAGCTTAGGGTCGGGGACATACGAGCAGTACTTC
CASSLGSGTYEQYF
>NA|TRBJ2-7|TRBV10-2|many
TGCGCCAGCAGTGAGTTGGGAGTCGGGGGCGAGCAGTACTTC
CASSELGVGGEQYF
>NA|TRBJ2-5|TRBV20-1|many
TGCAGTGCTAGCCGATCCGGTTGGGGTCGTACTGAGACCCAGTACTTC
CSASRSGWGRTETQYF
>NA|TRBJ1-2|TRBV7-8|NA
TGTGCCAGCAGCTTAGCCAGGCTACCCTCTAACTATGGCTACACCTTC
CASSLARLPSNYGYTF
>NA|TRBJ2-6|TRBV5-6|many
TGTGCCAGCAGCTTGGGTAGCCGATACTCTGGGGCCAACGTCCTGACTTTC
CASSLGSRYSGANVLTF
>NA|TRBJ2-7|TRBV7-2|NA
TGTGCCAGCAGCTACCAATATTACGAGCAGTACTTC
CASSYQYYEQYF
>NA|TRBJ2-5|TRBV10-3|few
TGTGCCATCACCTGGGGAGTTTTAGAGACCCAGTACTTC
CAITWGVLETQYF
>NA|TRBJ2-2|TRBV18|many
TGTGCCAGCTCACCTGCGTTGACCGGGGAGCTGTTTTTT
CASSPALTGELFF
>NA|TRBJ1-2|TRBV10-3|many
TGTGCCATCAGTGAGTCCAGGAACTATGGCTACACCTTC
CAISESRNYGYTF
>TRBD1|TRBJ1-6|TRBV3-1|many
TGTGCCAGCAGCCCGGGACAGCCATCACCCCTCCACTTT
CASSPGQPSPLHF
>TRBD1|TRBJ1-6|TRBV5-1|many
TGCGCCAGCAGCTTGGCCGTGGGACAGGGTGATTCACCCCTCCACTTT
CASSLAVGQGDSPLHF
>NA|TRBJ2-3|TRBV6-2/TRBV6-3|NA
TGTGCCAGCAGTCCGGGACGGGTTTGGGGCACAGATACGCAGTATTTT
CASSPGRVWGTDTQYF
>TRBD2|TRBJ2-7|TRBV12-3/TRBV12-4|many
TGTGCCAGCGGCCGGACTAGCGGGTTCTCCTACGAGCAGTACTTC
CASGRTSGFSYEQYF
>NA|TRBJ2-3|TRBV19|NA
TGTGCCACTTACGGACCCTATCACACAGATACGCAGTATTTT
CATYGPYHTDTQYF
>TRBD2|TRBJ2-7|TRBV11-2|many
TGTGCCAGCAGCTTAGTACTAGCGGGAGCCGAGCAGTACTTC
CASSLVLAGAEQYF
>TRBD2|TRBJ2-7|TRBV11-2|medium-sized
TGTGCCAGCAGCTTAGTCTGGGGGGGAGGCGAGCAGTACTTC
CASSLVWGGGEQYF
>NA|TRBJ2-3|TRBV7-8|many
TGTGCCAGCAGCTTCTCGCGGTTCTCGGATACGCAGTATTTT
CASSFSRFSDTQYF
>NA|TRBJ2-5|TRBV12-3/TRBV12-4|many
TGTGCCAGCAAGGTCGGGGCGGCGGAGACCCAGTACTTC
CASKVGAAETQYF
>NA|TRBJ1-5|TRBV20-1|many
TGCAGTGCTGGGACGAGCTGGGACAAAAATCAGCCCCAGCATTTT
CSAGTSWDKNQPQHF
>TRBD1|TRBJ1-2|TRBV28|many
TGTGCCAGCAGTTTTCAGGGGGTTGAGGGCTACACCTTC
CASSFQGVEGYTF
>TRBD1|TRBJ1-1|TRBV20-1|many
TGCAGTGCTAGCGATAGGGGGCTAGAAGCTTTCTTT
CSASDRGLEAFF
>NA|TRBJ2-7|TRBV28|many
TGTGCCAGCAGTTTATCGGATGAGCAGTACTTC
CASSLSDEQYF
>NA|TRBJ2-1|TRBV6-6|many
TGTGCCAGCAGCCCCACAGTGATCTATGAGCAGTTCTTC
CASSPTVIYEQFF